The present T cell receptor (beta chain) was sequenced within a study of T cells expressing NK-cell markers (dated by TCRdb to 2019 to 2021). Study-level background: In sorted CD3+CD56+NKG2C+, CD3+CD56+NKG2C- and CD3+CD56-NKG2C+ T-cell subsets from roughly 8 donors, TCR beta-chain repertoires were profiled. Of the eight sequenced donors, seven were found to be HCMV-seropositive and one was found to be HCMV-seronegative. Randomly selected healthy volunteers, three men and five women, were used as the eight sequenced donors. Sequencing of the libraries produced 2 x 150 bp reads on Illumina HiSeq 2000/2500, MiSeq or NextSeq. The paper as a whole reports these results and caveats: Whether the expanded NKG2C-expressing T cell clones were specific for HCMV antigens remained unclear. Those dominant clonotypes were again the most abundant among CD3+CD56-NKG2C+ cells in a handful of donors, at roughly 25-60.1%. For six donors, the dominant CD3+CD56+NKG2C+ clonotypes were among the top 10 CD8+ clonotypes and accounted for 1.0-7.0% of CD8+ T cells.

As for this clonotype: The antigen it binds to is not known.

The germline V gene (reference sequence) specifies DFQATT as CDR1 and SNEGSKA as CDR2. From the cysteine through the phenylalanine, the CDR3 covers 13 amino acids. No coding sequence is recorded. TCRdb records Illumina HiSeq 2000 as the sequencer. TCR beta cDNA libraries were made by 5'RACE template switching that added a universal primer site and unique molecular identifiers. cDNA synthesis was primed from the TCR beta constant segment, followed by two successive PCR amplification steps. The original methods were these. Reads were demultiplexed and grouped by UMI with MIGEC, and clonotypes were assembled and quantified with MiTCR. To remove erroneous sequences, TCR cDNA sequences were retained only when supported by two or more reads. The tcR package was used for downstream repertoire analysis, and clonotypes were matched across fractions by CDR3 nucleotide sequence plus V segment. VDJmatch was used to annotate antigen specificity against VDJdb, with one amino acid substitution in CDR3 allowed. The reads, reprocessed by TCRdb, yield one row per CDR3 protein sequence and no DNA. TCRdb's processing, not the study's, gives the V and J calls here. The sample's own table lists a few hundred thousand distinct CDR3 sequences. The top ten clones comprise around 5.3% of the sample.

HCMV serostatus was determined by detecting HCMV-specific IgG in serum with a commercial ELISA kit. Peripheral blood mononuclear cells were isolated from blood by Ficoll density gradient centrifugation. The sample consisted of blood T cells: a sorted CD56 or NKG2C T cell subset, CD4+ or CD8+ T cells, or bulk PBMC T cells (not recorded which). This clonotype was sampled from a man aged 18 to 69 in good health. The V gene is TRBV20-1 and the J gene is TRBJ2-6. The CDR3 reads as follows: CSASVAGANVLTF.